Described below is a single T cell receptor (beta chain) sequence and its context. Germline loops: CDR1 WNHNN, CDR2 SYGVQD (reference sequence). V shed 5 bases, J shed 7 bases, and the junction held 10 bases outside the gene matches. The length of the CDR3 is 17 residues. The data were obtained in a study of blood T cell repertoires in COVID-19. As for the study in general: Whether acute or convalescent, the COVID-19 samples came from the United States, Italy and Spain.

Profiling relied on immunoSEQ multiplex PCR, and the TCRdb table lists in-frame clones only, not all of them. The top ten hold 0.95% to 1.3% of the sample, which has 310,000 or so clones, over 75% seen once. The sequence came from a woman in her 30s who had recovered from COVID-19. Specimen: PBMCs or T cells enriched from blood (not recorded which). The chain couples TRBV10-1 to TRBJ2-1, with 14 nucleotides matching TRBD2. Written as DNA, the CDR3 is TGCGCCAGCAGTAAGGGGTTAGGGACTAGCGGGAGTAATGAGCAGTTCTTC. Encoded protein: CASSKGLGTSGSNEQFF.